This TCR beta chain was recovered during a study of T cell clones after liver transplantation. Study details: Post-transplant blood was tracked for graft-donor-reactive T cell clones identified in a pre-transplant mixed lymphocyte reaction. Tolerant meant at least one year fully off immunosuppression without liver enzymes above twice normal.

Only in-frame clones appear in the TCRdb table, and some are missing; sequencing was by immunoSEQ multiplex PCR. There are over 70,000 clones in the sample; 80% occur only once, and about 0.79% lies in the top ten. Looked up from germline, CDR1 is SGHVS and CDR2 is FNYEAQ. V was clipped by 3 bases and J by 7 bases, with 13 bases between them. CDR3 length: 13 amino acids. Sample: CD4+ T cells from blood, taken 12 months after liver transplant. The receptor was isolated from a human patient who received a liver transplant. Some T cells may be supplied by the graft donor. The rearrangement uses TRBV7-6 and TRBJ2-7, with D unclear. In DNA, the CDR3 is TGTGCCAGCAGCTTCGGACGCGAGAGGGAGCAGTACTTC. Encoded protein: CASSFGREREQYF.